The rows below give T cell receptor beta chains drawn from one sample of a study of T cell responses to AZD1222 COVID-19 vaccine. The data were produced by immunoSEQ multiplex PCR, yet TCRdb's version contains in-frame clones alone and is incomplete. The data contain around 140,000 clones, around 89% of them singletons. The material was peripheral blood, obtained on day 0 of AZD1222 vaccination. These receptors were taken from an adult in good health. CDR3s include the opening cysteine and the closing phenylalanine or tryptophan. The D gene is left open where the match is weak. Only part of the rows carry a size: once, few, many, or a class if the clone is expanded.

cdr3_nt: TGCGCCAGCAGCTTAATAAGGGGGCTCGACGAGCAGTACTTC; cdr3_aa: CASSLIRGLDEQYF; j_call: TRBJ2-7; clone_size: NA; d_call: TRBD1; v_call: TRBV5-1; cdr3_length: 14
cdr3_nt: TGTGCCAGCTCACCACAGTCGGCAGGCAGGGGGTCCTACGAGCAGTACTTC; cdr3_aa: CASSPQSAGRGSYEQYF; j_call: TRBJ2-7; clone_size: NA; d_call: TRBD1; v_call: TRBV18; cdr3_length: 17
cdr3_nt: TGTGCCAGCAACGGGGTTCTCAAAGAGACCCAGTACTTC; cdr3_aa: CASNGVLKETQYF; j_call: TRBJ2-5; clone_size: NA; d_call: NA; v_call: TRBV28; cdr3_length: 13
cdr3_nt: TGTGCCAGCAGCAGCGAGGAGGCGGGGAACACTGAAGCTTTCTTT; cdr3_aa: CASSSEEAGNTEAFF; j_call: TRBJ1-1; clone_size: NA; d_call: NA; v_call: TRBV21-1; cdr3_length: 15
cdr3_nt: TGTGCCAGCTGTAGGACCCTAGCGGGAGACCCCCCCGCCGGGGAGCTGTTTTTT; cdr3_aa: CASCRTLAGDPPAGELFF; j_call: TRBJ2-2; clone_size: NA; d_call: TRBD2; v_call: TRBV7-8; cdr3_length: 18
cdr3_nt: TGTGCCAGCGGGGGGGGCCGTGTTTGGGAAAAACTGTTTTTT; cdr3_aa: CASGGGRVWEKLFF; j_call: TRBJ1-4; clone_size: once; d_call: NA; v_call: TRBV21-1; cdr3_length: 14
cdr3_nt: TGTGCCAGCTCACCAGATAGGGCTGGCGGCTACACCTTC; cdr3_aa: CASSPDRAGGYTF; j_call: TRBJ1-2; clone_size: NA; d_call: NA; v_call: TRBV18; cdr3_length: 13
cdr3_nt: TGTGCCAGCAGTCCTCCTGCCTTCGGGACAGGTTCGTTCGAGCAGTACTTC; cdr3_aa: CASSPPAFGTGSFEQYF; j_call: TRBJ2-7; clone_size: NA; d_call: TRBD1; v_call: TRBV11-2; cdr3_length: 17
cdr3_nt: TGTGCCAGCAGCCTAGCGGGAGAGGGGTCCTACGAGCAGTACTTC; cdr3_aa: CASSLAGEGSYEQYF; j_call: TRBJ2-7; clone_size: once; d_call: TRBD2; v_call: TRBV5-4; cdr3_length: 15
cdr3_nt: TGTGCCAGCAGCCCAGAGGGAGTAAATAATGAGCAGTTCTTC; cdr3_aa: CASSPEGVNNEQFF; j_call: TRBJ2-1; clone_size: NA; d_call: NA; v_call: TRBV21-1; cdr3_length: 14
cdr3_nt: TGTGCCAGCAGTAACGGACTAGCGGGAGAAACCTACGAGCAGTACTTC; cdr3_aa: CASSNGLAGETYEQYF; j_call: TRBJ2-7; clone_size: NA; d_call: TRBD2; v_call: TRBV6-2/TRBV6-3; cdr3_length: 16
cdr3_nt: TGTGCCATCCTCGGGACTACTAACACCGGGGAGCTGTTTTTT; cdr3_aa: CAILGTTNTGELFF; j_call: TRBJ2-2; clone_size: NA; d_call: TRBD2; v_call: TRBV10-3; cdr3_length: 14
cdr3_nt: TGTGCCAGCAGGCCCTCTATTGGTGGAAACGGGTCACCCCTCCACTTT; cdr3_aa: CASRPSIGGNGSPLHF; j_call: TRBJ1-6; clone_size: NA; d_call: NA; v_call: TRBV28; cdr3_length: 16
cdr3_nt: TGTGCCAGCAGCCCCATGGGGTCCCCCCGGGGCACTGAAGCTTTCTTT; cdr3_aa: CASSPMGSPRGTEAFF; j_call: TRBJ1-1; clone_size: NA; d_call: NA; v_call: TRBV28; cdr3_length: 16
cdr3_nt: TGTGCCAGCTCACCTGGATCAACTCAAAACATTCAGTACTTC; cdr3_aa: CASSPGSTQNIQYF; j_call: TRBJ2-4; clone_size: NA; d_call: NA; v_call: TRBV18; cdr3_length: 14
cdr3_nt: TGTGCCAGCAGCTTGGTTCTAGCGGGAGCCTATGAGCAGTTCTTC; cdr3_aa: CASSLVLAGAYEQFF; j_call: TRBJ2-1; clone_size: NA; d_call: TRBD2; v_call: TRBV5-5; cdr3_length: 15
cdr3_nt: TGTGCCAGCAGTCCCTTTTGGGGGCTAACTGAAAAACTGTTTTTT; cdr3_aa: CASSPFWGLTEKLFF; j_call: TRBJ1-4; clone_size: NA; d_call: NA; v_call: TRBV27; cdr3_length: 15
cdr3_nt: TGTGCCAGCAGACCTGAGGGTTACGGGAGCGATGAGCAGTTCTTC; cdr3_aa: CASRPEGYGSDEQFF; j_call: TRBJ2-1; clone_size: NA; d_call: NA; v_call: TRBV27; cdr3_length: 15
cdr3_nt: TGTGCCAGCAGTCGCCGGGACACCCATAGGTACGAGCAGTACTTC; cdr3_aa: CASSRRDTHRYEQYF; j_call: TRBJ2-7; clone_size: NA; d_call: NA; v_call: TRBV6-2/TRBV6-3; cdr3_length: 15
cdr3_nt: TGCAGCGTTGATCTAGTATCCAATGAGCAGTTCTTC; cdr3_aa: CSVDLVSNEQFF; j_call: TRBJ2-1; clone_size: NA; d_call: NA; v_call: TRBV29-1; cdr3_length: 12
cdr3_nt: TGTGCCAGCAGTACACCCCGGGACAGCTCCTACGAGCAGTACTTC; cdr3_aa: CASSTPRDSSYEQYF; j_call: TRBJ2-7; clone_size: few; d_call: TRBD1; v_call: TRBV28; cdr3_length: 15
cdr3_nt: TGTGCCAGCAGACTGACAGGGGGCCATGGCTACACCTTC; cdr3_aa: CASRLTGGHGYTF; j_call: TRBJ1-2; clone_size: NA; d_call: TRBD1; v_call: TRBV12-3/TRBV12-4; cdr3_length: 13
cdr3_nt: TGTGCCAGCAGTGAAGCGGATGCGGGGGGCGGCTATGGCTACACCTTC; cdr3_aa: CASSEADAGGGYGYTF; j_call: TRBJ1-2; clone_size: once; d_call: NA; v_call: TRBV6-1; cdr3_length: 16
cdr3_nt: TGTGCCAGCAGCTTAGGGGCAGTCTCCTACAATGAGCAGTTCTTC; cdr3_aa: CASSLGAVSYNEQFF; j_call: TRBJ2-1; clone_size: NA; d_call: NA; v_call: TRBV7-3; cdr3_length: 15
cdr3_nt: TGTGCCAGCAGCTTAGCAGGGGTCGGTGAAAAACTGTTTTTT; cdr3_aa: CASSLAGVGEKLFF; j_call: TRBJ1-4; clone_size: NA; d_call: NA; v_call: TRBV7-2; cdr3_length: 14
cdr3_nt: TGTGCCATCAGTGACCGGACGGGCCTAGTCTACGAGCAGTACTTC; cdr3_aa: CAISDRTGLVYEQYF; j_call: TRBJ2-7; clone_size: NA; d_call: NA; v_call: TRBV10-3; cdr3_length: 15
cdr3_nt: TGTGCCAGCAGCCTTGGATCTTCCAAGGAGACCCAGTACTTC; cdr3_aa: CASSLGSSKETQYF; j_call: TRBJ2-5; clone_size: NA; d_call: NA; v_call: TRBV5-4; cdr3_length: 14
cdr3_nt: TGCGCCAGCAGCCGCACAGCTAACACTGAAGCTTTCTTT; cdr3_aa: CASSRTANTEAFF; j_call: TRBJ1-1; clone_size: once; d_call: NA; v_call: TRBV5-1; cdr3_length: 13
cdr3_nt: TGTGCCTGGAGTCCAGGGGGCACTGAAGCTTTCTTT; cdr3_aa: CAWSPGGTEAFF; j_call: TRBJ1-1; clone_size: NA; d_call: TRBD1; v_call: TRBV30; cdr3_length: 12
cdr3_nt: TGTGCCAGCAGCCAAGGGGTATACAATGAGCAGTTCTTC; cdr3_aa: CASSQGVYNEQFF; j_call: TRBJ2-1; clone_size: NA; d_call: NA; v_call: TRBV14; cdr3_length: 13
cdr3_nt: TGTGCCAGCAGCCAAGAATGGGGAGGAGGTGATGAGCAGTTCTTC; cdr3_aa: CASSQEWGGGDEQFF; j_call: TRBJ2-1; clone_size: NA; d_call: NA; v_call: TRBV3-1/TRBV3-2; cdr3_length: 15
cdr3_nt: TGCAGTGCTTTCTGGGTAAACGAGCAGTACTTC; cdr3_aa: CSAFWVNEQYF; j_call: TRBJ2-7; clone_size: NA; d_call: NA; v_call: TRBV20-1; cdr3_length: 11
cdr3_nt: TGTGCCAGCAGTTACGGTGACAGGCCCAACTATGGCTACACCTTC; cdr3_aa: CASSYGDRPNYGYTF; j_call: TRBJ1-2; clone_size: NA; d_call: NA; v_call: TRBV28; cdr3_length: 15
cdr3_nt: TGCGCCAGCAGCGATCAAGGGGGATATGGCTACACCTTC; cdr3_aa: CASSDQGGYGYTF; j_call: TRBJ1-2; clone_size: NA; d_call: NA; v_call: TRBV4-1; cdr3_length: 13
cdr3_nt: TGTGCCAGCTCACTAGGACAGGGGGCCCCTGGAAACACCATATATTTT; cdr3_aa: CASSLGQGAPGNTIYF; j_call: TRBJ1-3; clone_size: NA; d_call: TRBD1; v_call: TRBV18; cdr3_length: 16
cdr3_nt: TGTGCCAGCAGCCAAGAGTTCGCGGGACCTCGGAACACTGAAGCTTTCTTT; cdr3_aa: CASSQEFAGPRNTEAFF; j_call: TRBJ1-1; clone_size: NA; d_call: NA; v_call: TRBV3-1/TRBV3-2; cdr3_length: 17
cdr3_nt: TGTGCCAGCAGCTATGACCGGGACCTTAATGGCTACACCTTC; cdr3_aa: CASSYDRDLNGYTF; j_call: TRBJ1-2; clone_size: NA; d_call: NA; v_call: TRBV7-9; cdr3_length: 14
cdr3_nt: TGCGCCAGCAGCCTAAGGGGGCAGGGAAGGACCACTGAAGCTTTCTTT; cdr3_aa: CASSLRGQGRTTEAFF; j_call: TRBJ1-1; clone_size: NA; d_call: TRBD1; v_call: TRBV4-3; cdr3_length: 16
cdr3_nt: TGTGCCAGCAGCCCCCGATGGACACTTAATTCACCCCTCCACTTT; cdr3_aa: CASSPRWTLNSPLHF; j_call: TRBJ1-6; clone_size: NA; d_call: NA; v_call: TRBV7-9; cdr3_length: 15
cdr3_nt: TGTGCCAGCAGTGAACGAGGGACAGAAGCTGGAAACACCATATATTTT; cdr3_aa: CASSERGTEAGNTIYF; j_call: TRBJ1-3; clone_size: NA; d_call: TRBD1; v_call: TRBV2; cdr3_length: 16
cdr3_nt: TGTGCCAGCAGTTCACCGGGACTAGGGGAGGACGAGCAGTACTTC; cdr3_aa: CASSSPGLGEDEQYF; j_call: TRBJ2-7; clone_size: NA; d_call: TRBD2; v_call: TRBV28; cdr3_length: 15
cdr3_nt: TGCAGTGCTGGAGGAATGACCCAGCATTTT; cdr3_aa: CSAGGMTQHF; j_call: TRBJ1-5; clone_size: NA; d_call: NA; v_call: TRBV20-1; cdr3_length: 10
cdr3_nt: TGTGCCAGCAGTCAACGTAGGGCGGAAGCTTTCTTT; cdr3_aa: CASSQRRAEAFF; j_call: TRBJ1-1; clone_size: NA; d_call: NA; v_call: TRBV6-2/TRBV6-3; cdr3_length: 12
cdr3_nt: TGTGCCAGCAGCCAAGGGGCGGGGATAGAGACCCAGTACTTC; cdr3_aa: CASSQGAGIETQYF; j_call: TRBJ2-5; clone_size: NA; d_call: NA; v_call: TRBV4-2; cdr3_length: 14